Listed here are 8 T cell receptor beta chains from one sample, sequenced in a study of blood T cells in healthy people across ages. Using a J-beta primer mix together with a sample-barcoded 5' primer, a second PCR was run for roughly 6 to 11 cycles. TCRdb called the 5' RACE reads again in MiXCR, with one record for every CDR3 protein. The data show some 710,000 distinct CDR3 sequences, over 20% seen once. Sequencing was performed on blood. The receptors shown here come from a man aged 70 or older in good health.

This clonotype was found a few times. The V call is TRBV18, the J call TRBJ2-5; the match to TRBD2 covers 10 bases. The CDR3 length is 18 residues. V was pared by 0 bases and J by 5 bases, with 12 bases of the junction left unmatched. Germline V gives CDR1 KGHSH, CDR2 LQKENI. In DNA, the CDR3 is TGTGCCAGCTCACCACCGGCCCTAGCGGGAGTTAGTCGGGAGACCCAGTACTTC. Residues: CASSPPALAGVSRETQYF.

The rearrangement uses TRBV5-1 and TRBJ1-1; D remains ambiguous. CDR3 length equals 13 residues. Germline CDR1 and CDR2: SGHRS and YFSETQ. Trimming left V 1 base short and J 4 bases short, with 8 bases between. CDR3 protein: CASSLRYGTEAFF. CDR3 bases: TGCGCCAGCAGCTTGAGATACGGCACTGAAGCTTTCTTT.

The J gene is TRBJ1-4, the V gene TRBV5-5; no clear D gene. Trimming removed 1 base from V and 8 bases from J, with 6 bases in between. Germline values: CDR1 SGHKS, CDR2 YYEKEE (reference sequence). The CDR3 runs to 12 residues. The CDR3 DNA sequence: TGTGCCAGCAGCTTGTCGTCGGAAAAACTGTTTTTT. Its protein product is CASSLSSEKLFF.

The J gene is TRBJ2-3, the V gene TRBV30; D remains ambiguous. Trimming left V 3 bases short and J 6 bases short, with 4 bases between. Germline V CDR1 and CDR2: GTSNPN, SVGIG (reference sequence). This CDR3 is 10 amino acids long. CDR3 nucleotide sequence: TGTGCCTGGAGCCGCGATACGCAGTATTTT. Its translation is CAWSRDTQYF.

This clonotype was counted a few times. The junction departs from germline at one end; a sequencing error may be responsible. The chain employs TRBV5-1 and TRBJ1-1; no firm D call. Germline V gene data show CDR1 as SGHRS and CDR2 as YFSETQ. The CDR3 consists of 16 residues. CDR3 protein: CASNLEVGSLNTEAFF. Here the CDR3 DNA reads TGCGCCAGCAACTTGGAGGTCGGCAGTTTGAACACTGAAGCTTTCTTT.

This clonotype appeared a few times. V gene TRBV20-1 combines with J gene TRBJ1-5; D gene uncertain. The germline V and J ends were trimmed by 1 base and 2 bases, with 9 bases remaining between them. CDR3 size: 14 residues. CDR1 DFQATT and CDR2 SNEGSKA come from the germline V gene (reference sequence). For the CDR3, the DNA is TGCAGTGCTAGAGGGCGACGGGGCAATCAGCCCCAGCATTTT. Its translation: CSARGRRGNQPQHF.

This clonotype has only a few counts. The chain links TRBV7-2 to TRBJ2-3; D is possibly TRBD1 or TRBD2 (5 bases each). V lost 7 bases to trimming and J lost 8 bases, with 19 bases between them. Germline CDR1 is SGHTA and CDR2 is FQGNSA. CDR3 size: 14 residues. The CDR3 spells CASNPGPGFVTQYF. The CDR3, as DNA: TGTGCCAGCAACCCGGGACCCGGTTTTGTTACGCAGTATTTT.

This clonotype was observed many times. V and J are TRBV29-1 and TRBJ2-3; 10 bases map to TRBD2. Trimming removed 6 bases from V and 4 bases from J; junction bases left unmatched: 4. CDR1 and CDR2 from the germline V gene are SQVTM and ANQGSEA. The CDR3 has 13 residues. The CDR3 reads CSVEGTSADTQYF. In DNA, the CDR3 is TGCAGCGTGGAGGGGACTAGCGCAGATACGCAGTATTTT.